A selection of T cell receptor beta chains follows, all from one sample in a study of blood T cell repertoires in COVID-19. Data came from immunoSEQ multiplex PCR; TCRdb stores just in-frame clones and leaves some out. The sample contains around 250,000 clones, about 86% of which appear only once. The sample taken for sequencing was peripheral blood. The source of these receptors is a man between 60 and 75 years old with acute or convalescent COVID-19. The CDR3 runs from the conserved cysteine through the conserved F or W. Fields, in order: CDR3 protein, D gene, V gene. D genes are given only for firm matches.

CSASVLAGEKDTQYF | TRBD2 | TRBV20-1
CASRRQGYTGELFF | TRBD1 | TRBV7-2
CASSEEGRPDNQPQHF | - | TRBV6-2/TRBV6-3
CASSPLGQANTEAFF | TRBD1 | TRBV18
CASSLLPSEQEYF | - | TRBV5-1
CASSQDPGRRGGYTF | - | TRBV3-1/TRBV3-2
CASQLAGGPREQFF | TRBD2 | TRBV2
CASSLEGSYSNQPQHF | - | TRBV28
CASTSGQFNGYTF | TRBD1 | TRBV28
CASSFSQGANEKLFF | TRBD1 | TRBV28
CASSYGGPSGTGKNIQYF | TRBD2 | TRBV6-2/TRBV6-3
CASSIEHRGDQPQHF | TRBD1 | TRBV19
CASSFLSQNTEAFF | - | TRBV27
CASSPRTGTGGAFF | TRBD1 | TRBV28
CASSHFDRGVETQYF | TRBD1 | TRBV4-3
CASSLNELSGANVLTF | - | TRBV18
CASSQGAWKGGEKLFF | - | TRBV14
CAWAGTVYNEQFF | TRBD1 | TRBV30
CASSVGGTGFGEQYF | TRBD1 | TRBV9
CASSLAWTTDQPQHF | - | TRBV7-2
CASSWGGYSNQPQHF | - | TRBV11-3
CASSVLIGNTIYF | - | TRBV9
CASSSSLGGTSGRIETQYF | TRBD2 | TRBV28
CASSRDSLTTDTQYF | TRBD1 | TRBV7-3
CASSLWDSNNEQFF | TRBD1 | TRBV7-2
CASSLGVEVSGANVLTF | - | TRBV7-9
CASSLAQLNEQYF | - | TRBV7-2
CASSPSGQGNTEAFF | TRBD1 | TRBV19
CASSEVRGYGYTF | - | TRBV2
CASSSISGTNTGELFF | - | TRBV7-2
CASSLDSNEKLFF | - | TRBV12-3/TRBV12-4
CASSPDGGTGQPQHF | - | TRBV9
CASSPGGSYEQYF | - | TRBV5-4
CASSLGVGGTGELFF | - | TRBV7-3
CASSSGTGGTQPQHF | TRBD1 | TRBV6-1
CASRWGGYTEAFF | - | TRBV28
CASSPWTSGVTSSYNEQFF | TRBD2 | TRBV27
CASSLDRFNYGYTF | - | TRBV5-4
CASSLAQRRSQETQYF | - | TRBV5-5
CAWSVLVAEGINEQFF | - | TRBV30
CASSRAGGASYNEQFF | TRBD2 | TRBV6-2/TRBV6-3
CASWEGEGSEAFF | - | TRBV28
CASSYGTSGNPDTQYF | TRBD2 | TRBV6-2/TRBV6-3
CAISGRVEETQYF | TRBD2 | TRBV11-3
CASSVVGGQGAGYTF | TRBD1 | TRBV9
CASSSGGNGYTF | TRBD1 | TRBV28
CASSPRRWQGAGTGELFF | TRBD1 | TRBV7-3
CASSSDLAGPYMQYF | TRBD2 | TRBV7-9
CASSPYLAGGLNEQFF | TRBD2 | TRBV4-2
CASSLVGDLLNTGELFF | - | TRBV7-8
CASSPSRQGAYEQYF | TRBD1 | TRBV6-5
CAWSRGAGNTIYF | - | TRBV30
CATSREGRGLERDSYEQYF | TRBD2 | TRBV15
CASSFRENTEAFF | - | TRBV5-1
CASSFAGTGITEAFF | TRBD1 | TRBV7-2
CAWTGRTEAFF | - | TRBV30
CASSRDSWNTEAFF | TRBD1 | TRBV27